Following are 29 T cell receptor beta chains from one sample sequenced in a study of T cells expressing NK-cell markers (dated by TCRdb to about 2020). The library was produced with 5' RACE. The instrument was an Illumina HiSeq 2000. Through TCRdb reprocessing, the reads give one entry per CDR3 protein sequence; DNA is omitted. The sample's records list almost 450,000 distinct CDR3 sequences. Of the sample, approximately 7% falls within the top ten clones. The sequenced sample was blood T cells: a sorted CD56 or NKG2C T cell subset, CD4+ or CD8+ T cells, or bulk PBMC T cells (not recorded which). The source of these receptors is a woman between 18 and 70 years old in good health.

The chain employs TRBV4-1 and TRBJ2-3; the D call of TRBD2 rests on TCRdb alone, since no DNA is present to check it. Germline V lookup: CDR1 MGHRA, CDR2 YSYEKL. The CDR3 covers 17 residues. CDR3 protein: CASSQLLMGPSTDTQYF.

The chain employs TRBV6-5 and TRBJ2-1; the D call from TCRdb, TRBD1, cannot be confirmed without DNA. The CDR3 contains 15 residues. Germline lookup yields CDR1 MNHEY and CDR2 SVGAGI. CDR3 region: CASSSGRGFRNEQFF.

This chain uses TRBV11-3 with TRBJ2-1; TCRdb returns TRBD1, unconfirmable since there is no DNA. Germline V gene lookup returns CDR1 SGHNT and CDR2 YENEEA. The CDR3 sequence is 15 residues long. The CDR3 protein is CASSLGPAAYNEQFF.

This chain links TRBV19 with TRBJ2-5; the D call from TCRdb, TRBD2, cannot be confirmed without DNA. CDR3 size: 15 residues. Germline assignment: CDR1 LNHDA and CDR2 SQIVND (reference sequence). The CDR3 here is CASSKAGTPQETQYF.

This rearrangement joins TRBV12-3 or TRBV12-4 to TRBJ2-3; lacking DNA, the TRBD1 call made by TCRdb goes unchecked. The CDR3 runs 16 residues. CDR3 sequence reads: CASSFSAGARGDTQYF.

The chain carries TRBV20-1 and TRBJ2-1; the TCRdb D gene call, TRBD2, has no DNA to confirm it. Germline CDR1 and CDR2: DFQATT and SNEGSKA (reference sequence). This CDR3 is built from 14 residues. The CDR3 sequence: CSARDRQRGDEQFF.

This rearrangement joins TRBV6-5 to TRBJ1-6; the TRBD1 assignment by TCRdb is unverifiable without DNA. This CDR3 comprises 18 residues. Germline CDR1 and CDR2: MNHEY and SVGAGI. The CDR3 sequence: CASSYSGAGSSYNSPLHF.

The genes are TRBV20-1 and TRBJ2-2; the D call from TCRdb, TRBD1, cannot be confirmed without DNA. The CDR3 spans 14 residues. Germline values: CDR1 DFQATT, CDR2 SNEGSKA (reference sequence). CDR3: CSASRQGGTGELFF.

The chain links TRBV5-1 to TRBJ1-6; without DNA, the TCRdb call of TRBD1 cannot be checked. The CDR3 totals 17 residues. Germline CDR1 reads SGHRS; CDR2 reads YFSETQ. The CDR3 is CASSLRGKGAFNSPLHF.

V is TRBV5-1 and J is TRBJ1-3; TCRdb lists TRBD1, though no DNA is available to test this call. CDR3 length: 16 amino acids. Germline V gives CDR1 SGHRS, CDR2 YFSETQ. CDR3 in amino acids: CASSQEQTGSGNTIYF.

The V call is TRBV20-1, the J call TRBJ1-5; the TRBD1 assignment by TCRdb is unverifiable without DNA. The length of the CDR3 is 15 residues. The germline V gene encodes CDR1 DFQATT and CDR2 SNEGSKA (reference sequence). CDR3 loop: CSARGDRGSNQPQHF.

Here the CDR3 reads CASSINMWNTEAFF. The V gene is TRBV19, the J gene TRBJ1-1. The CDR3 has 14 residues. In germline, CDR1 is LNHDA, CDR2 SQIVND (reference sequence).

The chain combines TRBV7-2 with TRBJ2-3; TCRdb's D call, TRBD2, is unchecked because there is no DNA. Germline CDR1 reads SGHTA; CDR2 reads FQGNSA. The CDR3 covers 17 residues. The CDR3: CASSLTRLAGHTDTQYF.

The chain links TRBV29-1 to TRBJ2-2; TCRdb indicates TRBD1, and absent DNA this call remains unverified. From germline, CDR1 is SQVTM and CDR2 ANQGSEA. The CDR3 spans 16 residues. The chain's CDR3 is CSVVRASAANTGELFF.

The rearrangement joins TRBV7-9 to TRBJ2-2; the TCRdb D gene call, TRBD1, has no DNA to confirm it. The CDR3 length is 15 residues. Germline values: CDR1 SEHNR, CDR2 FQNEAQ (reference sequence). CDR3 loop: CASSLRTGGAGELFF.

This chain connects TRBV20-1 to TRBJ2-7; TCRdb names TRBD1, which stays unverified in the absence of DNA. CDR3 length: 13 residues. Germline V gene data show CDR1 as DFQATT and CDR2 as SNEGSKA (reference sequence). CDR3 protein: CSAWDPDTYEQYF.

This chain uses TRBV15 with TRBJ2-7; TCRdb names TRBD1, which stays unverified in the absence of DNA. The CDR3 runs to 13 residues. The V gene's germline CDR1 is LNHNV and CDR2 YYDKDF (reference sequence). The CDR3 here is CATGGDNSYEQYF.

The rearrangement uses TRBV20-1 and TRBJ1-5; TCRdb lists TRBD1, though no DNA is available to test this call. Germline loops: CDR1 DFQATT, CDR2 SNEGSKA (reference sequence). CDR3 length equals 13 residues. The CDR3: CSAYQGENQPQHF.

Here the CDR3 reads CASSFSGSQFSYNEQFF. The J gene is TRBJ2-1, the V gene TRBV28; checking the TCRdb D call of TRBD1 is not possible without DNA. The CDR3 length is 17 residues. Germline V gene lookup returns CDR1 MDHEN and CDR2 SYDVKM.

This chain links TRBV29-1 with TRBJ2-2; the D call of TRBD1 rests on TCRdb alone, since no DNA is present to check it. The CDR3 loop spans 16 amino acids. Germline values: CDR1 SQVTM, CDR2 ANQGSEA. Here the CDR3 reads CSVEERAGRSTGELFF.

The chain recombines TRBV12-3 or TRBV12-4 with TRBJ1-1. The CDR3 is made up of 14 amino acids. The CDR3 protein is CASSLGSGNTEAFF.

V is TRBV5-6 and J is TRBJ2-7; TCRdb's D call of TRBD1 is untestable without DNA. In germline, CDR1 is SGHDT, CDR2 YYEEEE. This CDR3 is built from 12 residues. The CDR3 region is CASLVYRGEQYF.

The chain joins TRBV5-1 to TRBJ2-2. The CDR3 runs to 15 residues. Germline loops: CDR1 SGHRS, CDR2 YFSETQ. This CDR3 is CASSLVSVNTGELFF.

This chain links TRBV18 with TRBJ2-1; no DNA is available, so the TRBD1 call from TCRdb remains unchecked. The CDR3 runs 13 residues. Germline CDR1 is KGHSH and CDR2 is LQKENI. This CDR3 is CASSPPGDNEQFF.

The chain has TRBV7-3 and TRBJ2-1; TCRdb picks TRBD1, but there is no DNA to check that call. The CDR3 consists of 15 residues. Germline CDR1 is SGHTA and CDR2 is FQGTGA. The CDR3 region is CASSFEGGGYNEQFF. Drawing the rest from reference TRBV7-3 and TRBJ2-1, the complete variable domain is GAGVSQTPSNKVTEKGKYVELRCDPISGHTALYWYRQSLGQGPEFLIYFQGTGAADDSGLPNDRFFAVRPEGSVSTLKIQRTERGDSAVYLCASSFEGGGYNEQFFGPGTRLTVL.

The gene calls are TRBV4-3 and TRBJ1-1; TCRdb picks TRBD1, but there is no DNA to check that call. The germline CDR1 and CDR2 sequences are LGHNA and YSLEER. The CDR3 has 16 residues. The CDR3 loop is CASSLQGAGRNTEAFF.

The rearrangement joins TRBV24-1 to TRBJ2-1; TCRdb returns TRBD1, unconfirmable since there is no DNA. The CDR3 totals 16 residues. Germline-derived CDR1 and CDR2 are KGHDR and SFDVKD. The CDR3 region is CATSAPRGDLGNEQFF.

The V call is TRBV3-1, the J call TRBJ2-1; as DNA is missing, the TRBD2 call by TCRdb cannot be tested. The length of the CDR3 is 13 residues. Per the germline V gene, CDR1 is LGHDT and CDR2 is YNNKEL (reference sequence). The chain's CDR3 is CASSQKRENEQFF.

The V gene is TRBV12-3 or TRBV12-4, the J gene TRBJ2-3; no DNA is available, so the TRBD1 call from TCRdb remains unchecked. The CDR3 has 15 residues. This chain's CDR3 is CASSFGGTSTDTQYF.